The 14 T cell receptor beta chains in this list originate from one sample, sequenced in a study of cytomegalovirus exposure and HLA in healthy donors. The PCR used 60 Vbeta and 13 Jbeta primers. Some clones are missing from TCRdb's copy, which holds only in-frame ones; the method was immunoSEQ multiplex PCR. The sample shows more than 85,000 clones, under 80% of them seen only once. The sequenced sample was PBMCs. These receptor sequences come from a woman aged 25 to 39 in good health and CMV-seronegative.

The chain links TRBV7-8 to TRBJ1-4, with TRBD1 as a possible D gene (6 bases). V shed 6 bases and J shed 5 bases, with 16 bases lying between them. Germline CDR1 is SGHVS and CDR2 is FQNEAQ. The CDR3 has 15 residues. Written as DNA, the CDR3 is TGTGCCAGCAGATCAGAGGGGGTTTCCAATGAAAAACTGTTTTTT. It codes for CASRSEGVSNEKLFF.

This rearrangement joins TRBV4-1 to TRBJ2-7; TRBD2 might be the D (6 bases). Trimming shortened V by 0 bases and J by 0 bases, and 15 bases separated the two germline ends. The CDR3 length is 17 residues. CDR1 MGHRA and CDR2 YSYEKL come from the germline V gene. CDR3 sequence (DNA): TGCGCCAGCAGCCAAGATCAAGGGACTGGAAGCTCCTACGAGCAGTACTTC. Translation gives CASSQDQGTGSSYEQYF.

The CDR3 DNA follows: TGCGCCAGCAGCCCCGTCGATGCGGGCGGTGAAAAACTGTTTTTT. This gives the protein CASSPVDAGGEKLFF. The chain links TRBV5-1 to TRBJ1-4; no definite D call. Trimming removed 4 bases at V and 7 bases at J, with 17 bases between. The CDR3 length is 15 residues. CDR1 is SGHRS, CDR2 YFSETQ, per germline. The full variable domain, rest sourced from reference TRBV5-1 and TRBJ1-4, is KAGVTQTPRYLIKTRGQQVTLSCSPISGHRSVSWYQQTPGQGLQFLFEYFSETQRNKGNFPGRFSGRQFSNSRSEMNVSTLELGDSALYLCASSPVDAGGEKLFFGSGTQLSVL.

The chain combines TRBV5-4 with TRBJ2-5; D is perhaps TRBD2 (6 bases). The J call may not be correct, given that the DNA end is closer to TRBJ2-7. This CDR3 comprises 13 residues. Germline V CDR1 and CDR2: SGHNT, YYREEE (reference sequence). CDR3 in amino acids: CASSLGRGPEQYF. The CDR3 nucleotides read TGTGCCAGCAGCTTGGGGCGGGGCCCCGAGCAGTACTTC.

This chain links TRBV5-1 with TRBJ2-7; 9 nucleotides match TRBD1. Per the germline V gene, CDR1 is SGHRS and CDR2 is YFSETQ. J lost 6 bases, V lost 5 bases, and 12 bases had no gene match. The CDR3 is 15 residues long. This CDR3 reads CASRDLGQGFLEQYF. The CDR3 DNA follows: TGCGCCAGCAGGGACTTAGGACAGGGGTTCCTCGAGCAGTACTTC.

The CDR3 DNA is TGTGCCAGCAGTTCGAAGGTTGACACCTCCTACGAGCAGTACTTC. Its protein is CASSSKVDTSYEQYF. The rearrangement joins TRBV6-5 to TRBJ2-7; D is uncertain. The V gene's germline CDR1 is MNHEY and CDR2 SVGAGI. V lost 4 bases and J lost 0, with 13 bases in between. This CDR3 is 15 amino acids long.

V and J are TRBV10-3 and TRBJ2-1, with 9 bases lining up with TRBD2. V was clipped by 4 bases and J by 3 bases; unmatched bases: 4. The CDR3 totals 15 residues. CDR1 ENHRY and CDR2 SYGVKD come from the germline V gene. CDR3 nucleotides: TGTGCCATCAGTGGGGAGACTAGCGGCTACAATGAGCAGTTCTTC. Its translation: CAISGETSGYNEQFF.

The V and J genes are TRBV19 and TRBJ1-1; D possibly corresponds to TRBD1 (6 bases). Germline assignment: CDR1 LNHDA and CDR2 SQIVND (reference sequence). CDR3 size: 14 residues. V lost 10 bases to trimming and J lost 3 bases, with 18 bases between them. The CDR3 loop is CAIRDTSLHTEAFF. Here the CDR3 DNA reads TGTGCCATCCGGGACACCTCTTTGCACACTGAAGCTTTCTTT.

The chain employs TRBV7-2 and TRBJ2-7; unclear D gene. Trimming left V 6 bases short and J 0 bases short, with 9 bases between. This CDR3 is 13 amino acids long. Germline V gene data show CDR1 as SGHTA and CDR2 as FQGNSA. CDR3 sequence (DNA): TGTGCCAGCAGTACTGAAATCTCCTACGAGCAGTACTTC. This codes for CASSTEISYEQYF.

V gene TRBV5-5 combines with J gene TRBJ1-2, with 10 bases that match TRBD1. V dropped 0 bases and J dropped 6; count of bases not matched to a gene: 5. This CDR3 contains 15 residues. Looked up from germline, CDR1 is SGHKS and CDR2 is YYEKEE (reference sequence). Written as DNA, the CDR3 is TGTGCCAGCAGCTTGGTGGGACAGGGGATCCATGGCTACACCTTC. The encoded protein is CASSLVGQGIHGYTF.

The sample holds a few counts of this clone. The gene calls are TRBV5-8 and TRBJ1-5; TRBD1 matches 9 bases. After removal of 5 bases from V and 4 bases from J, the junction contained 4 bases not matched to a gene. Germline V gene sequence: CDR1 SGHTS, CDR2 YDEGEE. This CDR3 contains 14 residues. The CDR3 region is CASSSGTGNQPQHF. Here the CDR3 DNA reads TGTGCCAGCAGTTCCGGGACAGGGAATCAGCCCCAGCATTTT.

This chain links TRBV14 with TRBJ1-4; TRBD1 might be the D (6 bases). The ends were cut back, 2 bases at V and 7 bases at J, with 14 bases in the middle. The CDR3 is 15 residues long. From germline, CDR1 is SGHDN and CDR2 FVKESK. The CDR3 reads CASSQNRQAGEKLFF. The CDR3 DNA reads TGTGCCAGCAGCCAAAATCGACAGGCGGGTGAAAAACTGTTTTTT.

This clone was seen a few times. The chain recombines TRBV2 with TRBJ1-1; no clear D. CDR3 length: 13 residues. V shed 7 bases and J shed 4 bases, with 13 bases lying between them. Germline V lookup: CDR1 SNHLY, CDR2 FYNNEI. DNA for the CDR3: TGTGCCAGCAAGGAGGAGACGAGCACTGAAGCTTTCTTT. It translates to CASKEETSTEAFF.

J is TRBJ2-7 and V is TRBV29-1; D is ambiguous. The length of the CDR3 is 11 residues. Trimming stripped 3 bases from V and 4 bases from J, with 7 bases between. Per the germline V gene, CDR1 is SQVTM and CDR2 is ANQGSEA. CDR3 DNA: TGCAGCGTTGAGGGCCCATACGAGCAGTACTTC. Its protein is CSVEGPYEQYF.